The TCR beta chain under discussion was sequenced for a study of T cell repertoires in aging, cancer and after chemotherapy. Study context: Repeat sampling of healthy donors over several months to years showed clear clonal overlap.

With regard to this clonotype: The junction and the germline gene differ at one end; a read error may be behind it.

Germline V CDR1 and CDR2: SGHAT, FQDESV (reference sequence). The CDR3 covers 15 residues. A mixed TRB-A/B primer pool amplified rearranged TRB by multiplex touch-down PCR. TCRdb used MiXCR to reprocess the multiplex PCR reads, holding one entry per CDR3 protein. The sample consists of 10,000 to 15,000 distinct CDR3 sequences, around 20% of them appearing once. Peripheral blood genomic DNA, not sorted cells or RNA, was the template. The chain combines TRBV11-1 with TRBJ2-5; D might be TRBD2 (5 bases). The source is a human donor in good health. What was sequenced was blood. CDR3: CASSQDQASGETQYF. The CDR3 region has the DNA TGCGCCAGCAGCCAAGACCAGGCCTCGGGGGAGACCCAGTACTTC.